A selection of T cell receptor beta chains follows, all from one sample in a study of blood T cells in healthy people across ages. MiXCR was run by TCRdb on the 5' RACE reads, yielding one entry per CDR3 protein. The sample includes 1.8 million or so distinct CDR3 sequences, about two fifths of them seen just once. The sample taken for sequencing was blood. The receptor set was obtained from a human donor in good health. CDR3s include the opening cysteine and the closing phenylalanine or tryptophan. The D gene is left open where the match is weak. Clone size is stated in some rows and not others, as once, few, many or a class when expanded.

v_gene	d_gene	j_gene	abundance	CDR3aa	CDR3nt
TRBV11-2	NA	TRBJ2-7	NA	CASSWISYEQYF	TGTGCCAGCAGCTGGATTTCCTACGAGCAGTACTTC
TRBV3-1	NA	TRBJ1-2	NA	CASSQPGEGKGYTF	TGTGCCAGCAGCCAGCCCGGGGAGGGGAAAGGCTACACCTTC
TRBV6-5	TRBD2	TRBJ2-1	few	CASRWTSSYNEQFF	TGTGCCAGCAGATGGACTAGCTCCTACAATGAGCAGTTCTTC
TRBV20-1	NA	TRBJ1-4	NA	CSARERGRREKLFF	TGCAGTGCTAGAGAGCGAGGGAGGAGGGAAAAACTGTTTTTT
TRBV5-5	NA	TRBJ1-5	few	CASSTDGDQPQHF	TGTGCCAGCAGCACGGACGGGGATCAGCCCCAGCATTTT
TRBV7-2	NA	TRBJ1-1	NA	CASSLLGMGTEAFF	TGTGCCAGCAGCTTATTAGGCATGGGCACTGAAGCTTTCTTT
TRBV6-6	TRBD1	TRBJ2-3	few	CASSPGQGYTDAQYF	TGTGCCAGCAGCCCCGGACAGGGGTACACAGATGCGCAGTATTTT
TRBV7-9	NA	TRBJ1-2	NA	CASSLGWTVYGHTF	TGTGCCAGCAGCTTAGGATGGACAGTCTATGGCCACACCTTC
TRBV5-1	TRBD1	TRBJ2-2	NA	CASSNRGFGTGELFF	TGCGCCAGCAGTAACAGGGGGTTTGGCACCGGGGAGCTGTTTTTT
TRBV7-2	NA	TRBJ2-3	NA	CASSLRPSTSANTQYF	TGTGCCAGCAGCTTAAGGCCCTCTACTTCGGCAAATACGCAGTATTTT
TRBV9	TRBD1	TRBJ2-1	NA	CASSTQGTGDNEQFF	TGTGCCAGCAGCACACAGGGGACAGGAGACAATGAGCAGTTCTTC
TRBV4-3	NA	TRBJ2-5	NA	CASSQQVGYQETQYF	TGCGCCAGCAGCCAACAAGTGGGGTACCAAGAGACCCAGTACTTC
TRBV20-1	NA	TRBJ2-7	NA	CSASPGTLTYEQYF	TGCAGTGCTAGTCCCGGGACATTAACCTACGAGCAGTACTTC
TRBV12-3/TRBV12-4	NA	TRBJ2-5	NA	CASSASQGAVLETQYF	TGTGCCAGCAGCGCCTCACAGGGTGCTGTTTTAGAGACCCAGTACTTC
TRBV10-3	NA	TRBJ2-6	many	CAISSGANVLTF	TGTGCCATTAGCTCTGGGGCCAACGTCCTGACTTTC